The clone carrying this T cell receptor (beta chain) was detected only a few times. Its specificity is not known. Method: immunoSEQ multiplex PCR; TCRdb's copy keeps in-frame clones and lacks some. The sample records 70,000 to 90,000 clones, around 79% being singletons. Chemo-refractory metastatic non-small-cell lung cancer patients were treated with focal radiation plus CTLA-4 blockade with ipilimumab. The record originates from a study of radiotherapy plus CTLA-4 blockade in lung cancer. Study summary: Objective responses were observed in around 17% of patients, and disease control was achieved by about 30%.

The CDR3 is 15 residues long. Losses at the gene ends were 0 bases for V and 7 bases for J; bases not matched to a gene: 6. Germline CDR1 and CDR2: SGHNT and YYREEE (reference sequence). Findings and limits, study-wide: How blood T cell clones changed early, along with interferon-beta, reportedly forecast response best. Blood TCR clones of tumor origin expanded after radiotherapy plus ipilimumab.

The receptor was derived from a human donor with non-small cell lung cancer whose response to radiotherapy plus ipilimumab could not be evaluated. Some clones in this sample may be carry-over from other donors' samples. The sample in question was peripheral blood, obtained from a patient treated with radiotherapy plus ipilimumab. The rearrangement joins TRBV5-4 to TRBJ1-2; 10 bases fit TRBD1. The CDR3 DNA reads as TGTGCCAGCAGCTTGGACCGACAGGGGGCGCCTGGCTACACCTTC. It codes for CASSLDRQGAPGYTF.